The present T cell receptor beta chain was sequenced within a study of blood T cell repertoires in COVID-19 (dated by TCRdb to between 2020 and 2021). Turning to the overall study: Collaborator samples came from the United States, Italy and Spain and covered acute and convalescent phases of COVID-19. HLA class I and class II types, where available, came from metadata supplied by the sample provider rather than from assay-based typing. The repertoires were released in a freely available public database meant as a resource for research on the immune response to SARS-CoV-2. Samples came from the ongoing ImmuneRACE study (first 160 participants) plus 1,254 subjects from 6 global collaborators. The sample metadata nearly always contained a de-identified subject ID, COVID-19 status, age in years and sex. The prospective study material was composed of cDNA or gDNA derived from T cells, B-cell-depleted T cells, or PBMCs. Subjects who had been exposed to COVID-19, were actively infected with it, or had recovered from it provided the deeply sampled blood TCRbeta repertoires that made up the dataset.

Notes on this clone: Its antigen is not yet known. The record has no base qualities; no much larger clone is one base away.

The collaborating institutions used their own protocols to collect whole blood in K2EDTA tubes. For TCRbeta analysis, collaborators shipped samples in one of three forms: frozen whole blood, isolated PBMCs, or DNA extracted from either of those sample types. The immunoSEQ Assay, a bias-controlled multiplex PCR, was used to amplify TCRbeta CDR3 regions from genomic DNA. Regarding the original processing steps: The number of nucleated cells in each sample was estimated from the amplification of reference gene primers within the assay. To quantify the absolute abundance of each unique TCRbeta CDR3 rearrangement, sequence reads were collapsed and filtered. For each sample, productive Simpson clonality was calculated by taking the square root of Simpson's diversity index across productive rearrangements. TCRdb retrieved this table from immuneACCESS and kept in-frame rearrangements only. Not all clones are present; in checked studies, unresolved V genes account for under half, and no reason is known for the remainder. V, J and clone size are taken as reported in that table, and D and trimming were inferred from the DNA itself. The sample data list about 42,000 clones, and around 94% of these were observed just once. Jointly, the top ten make up 8% to 10% of the sample.

The germline V gene gives CDR1 as MDHEN and CDR2 as SYDVKM. Relative to germline, V is missing 6 bases and J is missing 4 bases, with 3 bases of the junction outside any gene match. From the cysteine through the phenylalanine, the CDR3 covers 12 amino acids. Only the CDR3 region is kept as DNA, spanning 36 bases read in frame from base 1. Broad study findings and their caveats: The quantity of clinical and demographic metadata differed by source and by participant and was supplied without curation.

This TCR was sampled from a man over 45 with active COVID-19. The V and J genes are TRBV28 and TRBJ2-7, and 7 bases in between align with TRBD1. The material sequenced was peripheral blood. CDR3 loop: CASRPGGYEQYF. The nucleotide sequence reads TGTGCCAGCAGACCAGGGGGATACGAGCAGTACTTC.